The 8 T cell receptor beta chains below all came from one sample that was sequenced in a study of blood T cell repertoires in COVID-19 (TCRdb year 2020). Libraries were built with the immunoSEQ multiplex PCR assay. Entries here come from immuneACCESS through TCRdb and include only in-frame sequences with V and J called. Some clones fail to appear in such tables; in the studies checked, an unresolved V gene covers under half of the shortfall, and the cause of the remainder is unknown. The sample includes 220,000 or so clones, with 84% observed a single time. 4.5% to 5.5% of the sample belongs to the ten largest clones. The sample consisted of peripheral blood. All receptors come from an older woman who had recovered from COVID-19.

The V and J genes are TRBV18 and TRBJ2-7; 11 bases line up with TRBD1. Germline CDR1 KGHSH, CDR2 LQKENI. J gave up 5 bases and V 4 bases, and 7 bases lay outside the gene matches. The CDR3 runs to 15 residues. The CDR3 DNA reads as TGTGCCAGCTCACAGGACAGGGGGCGAGGCGACGAGCAGTACTTC. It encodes CASSQDRGRGDEQYF.

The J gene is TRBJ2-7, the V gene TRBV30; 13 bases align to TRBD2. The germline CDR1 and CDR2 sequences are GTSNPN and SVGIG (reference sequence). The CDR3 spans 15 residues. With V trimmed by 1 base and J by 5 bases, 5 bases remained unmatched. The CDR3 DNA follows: TGTGCCTGGAGTGCGACTAGCGGGGGGCCTAACGAGCAGTACTTC. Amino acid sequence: CAWSATSGGPNEQYF.

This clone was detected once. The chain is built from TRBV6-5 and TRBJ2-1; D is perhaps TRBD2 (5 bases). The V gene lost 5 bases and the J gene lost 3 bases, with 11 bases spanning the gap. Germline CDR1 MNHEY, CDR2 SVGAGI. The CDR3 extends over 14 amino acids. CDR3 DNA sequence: TGTGCCAGCAGTAACCACCGGGACTACAATGAGCAGTTCTTC. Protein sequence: CASSNHRDYNEQFF.

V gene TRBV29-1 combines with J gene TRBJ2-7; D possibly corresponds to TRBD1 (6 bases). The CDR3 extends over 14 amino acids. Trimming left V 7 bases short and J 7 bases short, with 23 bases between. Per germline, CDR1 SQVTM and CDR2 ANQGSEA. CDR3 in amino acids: CSARIGQLFSEQYF. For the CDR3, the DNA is TGCAGCGCTCGAATAGGACAGCTGTTTTCAGAGCAGTACTTC.

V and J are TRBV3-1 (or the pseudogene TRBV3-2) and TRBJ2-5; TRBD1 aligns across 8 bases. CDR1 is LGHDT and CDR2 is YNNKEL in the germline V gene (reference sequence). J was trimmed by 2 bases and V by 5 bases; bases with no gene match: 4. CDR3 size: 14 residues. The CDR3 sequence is CASSSRGQQETQYF. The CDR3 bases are TGTGCCAGCAGCTCCAGGGGGCAGCAAGAGACCCAGTACTTC.

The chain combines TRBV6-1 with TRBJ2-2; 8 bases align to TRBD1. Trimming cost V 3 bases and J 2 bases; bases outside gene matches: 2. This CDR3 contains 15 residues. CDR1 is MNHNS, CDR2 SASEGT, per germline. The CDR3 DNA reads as TGTGCCAGCAGTGAGGACAGGGTCAACACCGGGGAGCTGTTTTTT. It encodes CASSEDRVNTGELFF.

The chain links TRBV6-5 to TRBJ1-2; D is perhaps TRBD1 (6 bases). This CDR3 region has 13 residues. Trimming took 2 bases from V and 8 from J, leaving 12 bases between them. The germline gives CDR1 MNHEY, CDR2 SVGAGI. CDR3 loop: CASSYTGLGGYTF. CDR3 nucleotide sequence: TGTGCCAGCAGTTACACAGGGCTAGGAGGCTACACCTTC.

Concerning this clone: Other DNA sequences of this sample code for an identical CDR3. For the CDR3, the DNA is TGTGCCAGTACCTCTCGGGACAGGAACTATGGCTACACCTTC. Translated: CASTSRDRNYGYTF. The V gene is TRBV19, the J gene TRBJ1-2; 8 bases align to TRBD1. Germline-derived CDR1 and CDR2 are LNHDA and SQIVND (reference sequence). V was clipped by 7 bases and J by 2 bases; unmatched bases: 6. The CDR3 covers 14 residues.